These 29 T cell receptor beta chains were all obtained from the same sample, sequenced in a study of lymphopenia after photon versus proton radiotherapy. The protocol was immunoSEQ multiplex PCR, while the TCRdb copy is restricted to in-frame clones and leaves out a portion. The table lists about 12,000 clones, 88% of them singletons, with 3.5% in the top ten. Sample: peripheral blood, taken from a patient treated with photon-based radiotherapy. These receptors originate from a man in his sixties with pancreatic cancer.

CDR3 DNA: TGTGCCAGCAGCCAGTTTTACGACTATGGCTACACCTTC. It encodes CASSQFYDYGYTF. The V call is TRBV14, the J call TRBJ1-2, with no clear D. V gave up 3 bases and J gave up 3 bases, with 8 bases separating them. From germline, CDR1 is SGHDN and CDR2 FVKESK. CDR3 length equals 13 residues. The variable domain in full, completed from reference TRBV14 and TRBJ1-2, reads EAGVTQFPSHSVIEKGQTVTLRCDPISGHDNLYWYRRVMGKEIKFLLHFVKESKQDESGMPNNRFLAERTGGTYSTLKVQPAELEDSGVYFCASSQFYDYGYTFGSGTRLTVV.

The chain's CDR3 is CASSLAGPETQYF. In nucleotides, the CDR3 is TGTGCCAGCAGCTTAGCAGGGCCAGAGACCCAGTACTTC. J is TRBJ2-5 and V is TRBV7-9; no firm D call. Germline V CDR1 and CDR2: SEHNR, FQNEAQ (reference sequence). V shed 0 bases and J shed 4 bases, with 6 bases lying between them. CDR3 length: 13 amino acids.

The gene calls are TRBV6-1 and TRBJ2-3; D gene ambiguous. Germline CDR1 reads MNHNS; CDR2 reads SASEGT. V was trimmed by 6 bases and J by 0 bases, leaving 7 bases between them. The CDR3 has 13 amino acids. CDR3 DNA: TGTGCCAGCAGGCTAACTAGCACAGATACGCAGTATTTT. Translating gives CASRLTSTDTQYF.

The CDR3 DNA reads TGCGCCAGCAGCCAAGATCCGGGGTGGGACACCGGGGAGCTGTTTTTT. This sequence encodes CASSQDPGWDTGELFF. The chain links TRBV4-1 to TRBJ2-2; possible D gene TRBD2, 5 bases. The CDR3 is made up of 16 amino acids. V lost 0 bases, J lost 3 bases, and 11 bases lay in between. Per the germline V gene, CDR1 is MGHRA and CDR2 is YSYEKL.

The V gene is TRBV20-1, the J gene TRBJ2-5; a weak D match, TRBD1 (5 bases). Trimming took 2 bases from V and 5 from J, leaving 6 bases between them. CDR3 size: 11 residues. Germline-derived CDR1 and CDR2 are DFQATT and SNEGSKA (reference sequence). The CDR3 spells CSARQGETQYF. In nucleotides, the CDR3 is TGCAGTGCTAGACAGGGTGAGACCCAGTACTTC.

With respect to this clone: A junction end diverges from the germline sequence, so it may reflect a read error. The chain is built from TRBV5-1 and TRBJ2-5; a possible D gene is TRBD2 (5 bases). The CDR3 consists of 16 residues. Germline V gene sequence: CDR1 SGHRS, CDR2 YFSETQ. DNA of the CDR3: TGCGCCAGCAGCTTGGCGGTACGGGGTGGGCAAGAGGCCCAGTACTTC. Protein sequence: CASSLAVRGGQEAQYF.

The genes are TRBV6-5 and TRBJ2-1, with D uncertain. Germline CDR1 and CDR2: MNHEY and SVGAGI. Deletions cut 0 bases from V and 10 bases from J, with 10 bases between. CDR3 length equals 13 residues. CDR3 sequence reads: CASSYSSGTEQFF. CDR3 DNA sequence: TGTGCCAGCAGTTACTCCTCGGGTACGGAGCAGTTCTTC.

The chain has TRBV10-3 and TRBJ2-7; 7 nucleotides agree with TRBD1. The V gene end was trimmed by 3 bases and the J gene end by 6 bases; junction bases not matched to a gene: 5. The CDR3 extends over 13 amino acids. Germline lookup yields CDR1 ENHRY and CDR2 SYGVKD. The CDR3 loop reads CAISEGGRAEQYF. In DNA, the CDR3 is TGTGCCATCAGTGAAGGGGGCAGGGCCGAGCAGTACTTC.

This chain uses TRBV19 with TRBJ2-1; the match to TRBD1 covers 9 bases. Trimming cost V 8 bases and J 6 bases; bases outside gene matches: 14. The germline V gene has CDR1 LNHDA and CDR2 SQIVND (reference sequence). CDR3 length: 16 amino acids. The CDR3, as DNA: TGTGCCAGTGGGGGCCAACAGGGGGCGCCGAGCAATGAGCAGTTCTTC. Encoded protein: CASGGQQGAPSNEQFF.

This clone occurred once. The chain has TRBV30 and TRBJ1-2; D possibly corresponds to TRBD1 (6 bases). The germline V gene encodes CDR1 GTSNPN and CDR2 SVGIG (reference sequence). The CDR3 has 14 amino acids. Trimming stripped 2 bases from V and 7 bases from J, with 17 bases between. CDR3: CAWSPTMGGGGYTF. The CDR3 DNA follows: TGTGCCTGGAGTCCTACTATGGGGGGCGGTGGCTACACCTTC. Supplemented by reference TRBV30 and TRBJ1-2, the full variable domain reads SQTIHQWPATLVQPVGSPLSLECTVEGTSNPNLYWYRQAAGRGLQLLFYSVGIGQISSEVPQNLSASRPQDRQFILSSKKLLLSDSGFYLCAWSPTMGGGGYTFGSGTRLTVV.

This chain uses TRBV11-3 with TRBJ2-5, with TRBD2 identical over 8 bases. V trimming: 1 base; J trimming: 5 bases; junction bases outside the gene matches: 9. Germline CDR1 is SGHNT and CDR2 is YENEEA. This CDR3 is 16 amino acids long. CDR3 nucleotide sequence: TGTGCCAGCAGCTTAGGAGCGGGGGCCTCCGGGGAGACCCAGTACTTC. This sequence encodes CASSLGAGASGETQYF.

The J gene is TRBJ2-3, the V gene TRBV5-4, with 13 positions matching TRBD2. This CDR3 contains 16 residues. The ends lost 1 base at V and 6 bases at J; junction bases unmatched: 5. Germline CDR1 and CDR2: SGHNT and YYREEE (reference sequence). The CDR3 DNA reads TGTGCCAGCAGCTTGTCACTAGCGGGGGGGGGCGATACGCAGTATTTT. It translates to CASSLSLAGGGDTQYF.

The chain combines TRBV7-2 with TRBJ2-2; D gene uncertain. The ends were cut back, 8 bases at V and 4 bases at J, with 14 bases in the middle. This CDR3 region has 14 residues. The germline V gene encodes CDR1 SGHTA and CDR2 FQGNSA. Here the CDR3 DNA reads TGTGCCAGCTCTCGGGCCTTTGGCACCGGGGAGCTGTTTTTT. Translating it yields CASSRAFGTGELFF. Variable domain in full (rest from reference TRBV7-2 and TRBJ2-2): GAGVSQSPSNKVTEKGKDVELRCDPISGHTALYWYRQSLGQGLEFLIYFQGNSAPDKSGLPSDRFSAERTGGSVSTLTIQRTQQEDSAVYLCASSRAFGTGELFFGEGSRLTVL.

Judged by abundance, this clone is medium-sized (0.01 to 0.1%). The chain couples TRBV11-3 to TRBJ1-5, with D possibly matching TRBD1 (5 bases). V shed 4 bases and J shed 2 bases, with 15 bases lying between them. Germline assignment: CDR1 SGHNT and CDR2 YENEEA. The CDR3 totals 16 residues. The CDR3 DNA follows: TGTGCCAGCAGCTACAGGAGTTGCAATGGCAATCAGCCCCAGCATTTT. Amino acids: CASSYRSCNGNQPQHF. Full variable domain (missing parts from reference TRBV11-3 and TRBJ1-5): EAGVVQSPRYKIIEKKQPVAFWCNPISGHNTLYWYLQNLGQGPELLIRYENEEAVDDSQLPKDRFSAERLKGVDSTLKIQPAELGDSAVYLCASSYRSCNGNQPQHFGDGTRLSIL.

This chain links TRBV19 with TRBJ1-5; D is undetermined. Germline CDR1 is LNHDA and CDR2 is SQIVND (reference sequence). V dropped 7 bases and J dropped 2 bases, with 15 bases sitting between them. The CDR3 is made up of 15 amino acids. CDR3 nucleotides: TGTGCCAGTACCCCCTCGGCTCTAGGCAATCAGCCCCAGCATTTT. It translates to CASTPSALGNQPQHF.

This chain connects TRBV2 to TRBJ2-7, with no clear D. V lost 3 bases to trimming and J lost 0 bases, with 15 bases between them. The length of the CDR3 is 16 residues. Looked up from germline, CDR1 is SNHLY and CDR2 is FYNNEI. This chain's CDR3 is CASSDVGLLSSYEQYF. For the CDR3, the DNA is TGTGCCAGCAGTGATGTAGGGCTACTAAGCTCCTACGAGCAGTACTTC.

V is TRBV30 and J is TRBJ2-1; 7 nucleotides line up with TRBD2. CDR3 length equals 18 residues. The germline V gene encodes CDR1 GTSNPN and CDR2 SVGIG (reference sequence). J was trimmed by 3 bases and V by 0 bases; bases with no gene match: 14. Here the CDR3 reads CAWSVERGVVNYYNEQFF. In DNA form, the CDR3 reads TGTGCCTGGAGTGTCGAGCGGGGCGTAGTCAATTACTACAATGAGCAGTTCTTC. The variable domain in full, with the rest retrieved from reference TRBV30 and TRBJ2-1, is SQTIHQWPATLVQPVGSPLSLECTVEGTSNPNLYWYRQAAGRGLQLLFYSVGIGQISSEVPQNLSASRPQDRQFILSSKKLLLSDSGFYLCAWSVERGVVNYYNEQFFGPGTRLTVL.

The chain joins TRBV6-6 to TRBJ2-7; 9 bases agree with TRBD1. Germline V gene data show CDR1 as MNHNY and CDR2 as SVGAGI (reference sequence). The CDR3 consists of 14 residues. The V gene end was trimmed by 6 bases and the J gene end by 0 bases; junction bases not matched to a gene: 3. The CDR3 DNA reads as TGTGCCAGCAGAGGGACAGGGCTCTCCTACGAGCAGTACTTC. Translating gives CASRGTGLSYEQYF.

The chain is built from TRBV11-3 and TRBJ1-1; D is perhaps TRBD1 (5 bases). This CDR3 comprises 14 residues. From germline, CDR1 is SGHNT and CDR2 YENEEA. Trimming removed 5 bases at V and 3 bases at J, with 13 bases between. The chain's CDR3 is CASSPTAEHTEAFF. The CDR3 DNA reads TGTGCCAGCAGCCCGACAGCTGAACACACTGAAGCTTTCTTT. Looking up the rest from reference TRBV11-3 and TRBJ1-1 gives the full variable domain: EAGVVQSPRYKIIEKKQPVAFWCNPISGHNTLYWYLQNLGQGPELLIRYENEEAVDDSQLPKDRFSAERLKGVDSTLKIQPAELGDSAVYLCASSPTAEHTEAFFGQGTRLTVV.

The CDR3 is CASSRNQGNTEAFF. Here the CDR3 DNA reads TGTGCCAGCAGCCGAAACCAGGGGAACACTGAAGCTTTCTTT. The V gene is TRBV11-1, the J gene TRBJ1-1, with TRBD1 as a possible D gene (5 bases). Trimming took 5 bases from V and 1 from J, leaving 11 bases between them. Germline CDR1 and CDR2: SGHAT and FQDESV (reference sequence). This CDR3 has 14 residues.

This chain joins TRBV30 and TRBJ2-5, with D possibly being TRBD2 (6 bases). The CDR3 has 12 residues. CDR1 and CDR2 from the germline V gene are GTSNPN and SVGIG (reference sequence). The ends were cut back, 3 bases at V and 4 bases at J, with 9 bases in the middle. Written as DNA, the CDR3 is TGTGCCTGGAGGCGGGGAAGAGAGACCCAGTACTTC. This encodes CAWRRGRETQYF.

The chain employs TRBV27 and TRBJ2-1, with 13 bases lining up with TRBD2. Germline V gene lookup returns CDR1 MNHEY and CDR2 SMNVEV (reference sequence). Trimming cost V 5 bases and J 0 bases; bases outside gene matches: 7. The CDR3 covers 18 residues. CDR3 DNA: TGTGCCAGCAGTCGGACTAGCGGGGGCCCCCGCTCCTACAATGAGCAGTTCTTC. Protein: CASSRTSGGPRSYNEQFF.

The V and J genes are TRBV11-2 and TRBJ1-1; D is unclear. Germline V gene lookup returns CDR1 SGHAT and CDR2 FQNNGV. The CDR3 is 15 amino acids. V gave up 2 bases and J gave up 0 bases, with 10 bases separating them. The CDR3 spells CASSLNGVLNTEAFF. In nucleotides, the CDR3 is TGTGCCAGCAGCTTAAATGGGGTCCTGAACACTGAAGCTTTCTTT.

CDR3 in amino acids: CASSYPRDLSYEQYF. The CDR3 DNA sequence: TGTGCCAGCAGTTACCCCCGGGACTTATCCTACGAGCAGTACTTC. The chain employs TRBV6-6 and TRBJ2-7, with D tentatively TRBD2 (6 bases). Between the trimmed V and J ends, which lost 2 bases and 1 base, there was a span of 12 bases. The CDR3 length is 15 residues. The germline CDR1 and CDR2 sequences are MNHNY and SVGAGI (reference sequence).

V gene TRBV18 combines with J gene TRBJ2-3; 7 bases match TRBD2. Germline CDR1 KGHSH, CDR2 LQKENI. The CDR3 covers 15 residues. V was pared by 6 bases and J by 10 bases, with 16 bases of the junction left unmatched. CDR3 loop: CASSPGEGSSRAQYF. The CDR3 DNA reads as TGTGCCAGCTCCCCCGGGGAGGGCTCCTCTCGGGCGCAGTATTTT.

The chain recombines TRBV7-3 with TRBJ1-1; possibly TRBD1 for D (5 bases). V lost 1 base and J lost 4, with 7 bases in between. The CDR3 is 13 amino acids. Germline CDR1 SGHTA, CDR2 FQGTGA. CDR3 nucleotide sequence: TGTGCCAGCAGCTTAATGGGGGGCACTGAAGCTTTCTTT. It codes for CASSLMGGTEAFF.

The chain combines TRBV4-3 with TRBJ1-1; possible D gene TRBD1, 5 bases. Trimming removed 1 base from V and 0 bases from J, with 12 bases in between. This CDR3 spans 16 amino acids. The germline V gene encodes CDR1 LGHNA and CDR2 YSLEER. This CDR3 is CASSQGGLGLNTEAFF. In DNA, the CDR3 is TGCGCCAGCAGCCAAGGGGGGTTGGGATTGAACACTGAAGCTTTCTTT.

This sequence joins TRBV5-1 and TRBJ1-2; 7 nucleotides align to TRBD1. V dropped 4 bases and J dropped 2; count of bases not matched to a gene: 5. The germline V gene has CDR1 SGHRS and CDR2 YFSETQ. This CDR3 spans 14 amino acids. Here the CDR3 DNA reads TGCGCCAGCAGCCCGGCGGGACAGAACTATGGCTACACCTTC. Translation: CASSPAGQNYGYTF.

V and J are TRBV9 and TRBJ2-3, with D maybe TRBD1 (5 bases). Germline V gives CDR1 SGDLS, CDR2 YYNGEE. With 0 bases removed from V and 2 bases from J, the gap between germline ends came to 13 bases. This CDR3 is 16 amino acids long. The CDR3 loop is CASSVASTGYTDTQYF. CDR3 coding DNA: TGTGCCAGCAGCGTAGCTAGTACAGGATACACAGATACGCAGTATTTT. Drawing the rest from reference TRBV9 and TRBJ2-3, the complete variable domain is DSGVTQTPKHLITATGQRVTLRCSPRSGDLSVYWYQQSLDQGLQFLIQYYNGEERAKGNILERFSAQQFPDLHSELNLSSLELGDSALYFCASSVASTGYTDTQYFGPGTRLTVL.